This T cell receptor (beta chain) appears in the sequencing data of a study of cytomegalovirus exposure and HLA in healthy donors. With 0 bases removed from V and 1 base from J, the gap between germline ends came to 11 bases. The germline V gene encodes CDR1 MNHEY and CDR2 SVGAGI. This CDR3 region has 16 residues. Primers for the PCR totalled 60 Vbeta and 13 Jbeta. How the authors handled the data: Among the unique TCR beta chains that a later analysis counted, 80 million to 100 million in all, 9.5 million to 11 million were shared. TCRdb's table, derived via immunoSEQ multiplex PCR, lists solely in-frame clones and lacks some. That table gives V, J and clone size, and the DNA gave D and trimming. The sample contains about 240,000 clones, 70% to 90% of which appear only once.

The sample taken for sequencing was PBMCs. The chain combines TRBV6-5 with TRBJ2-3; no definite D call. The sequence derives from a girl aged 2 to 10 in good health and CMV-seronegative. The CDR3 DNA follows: TGTGCCAGCAGTTACTCGGAGCCAGATCGCACAGATACGCAGTATTTT. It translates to CASSYSEPDRTDTQYF.